This TCR beta chain was obtained from a study of identical twins. The CDR3 runs to 16 residues. Trimming took off 7 bases at V and 2 bases at J, with 19 bases between the two ends. Via MiXCR, TCRdb re-called the 5' RACE reads, giving one row per CDR3 protein. The sample carries 1.5 million or so distinct CDR3 sequences, about 30% recorded once. The chain recombines TRBV23-1 with TRBJ2-3, with a weak D call TRBD2 (6 bases). TRBV23-1 is sorted into the ORF group, with uncertain function. The receptor was derived from a newborn girl in good health. Material: cord blood. CDR3 coding DNA: TGCGCCAGCAAAAGGCTGAACGGGAGACCCACAGATACGCAGTATTTT. Amino acids: CASKRLNGRPTDTQYF.